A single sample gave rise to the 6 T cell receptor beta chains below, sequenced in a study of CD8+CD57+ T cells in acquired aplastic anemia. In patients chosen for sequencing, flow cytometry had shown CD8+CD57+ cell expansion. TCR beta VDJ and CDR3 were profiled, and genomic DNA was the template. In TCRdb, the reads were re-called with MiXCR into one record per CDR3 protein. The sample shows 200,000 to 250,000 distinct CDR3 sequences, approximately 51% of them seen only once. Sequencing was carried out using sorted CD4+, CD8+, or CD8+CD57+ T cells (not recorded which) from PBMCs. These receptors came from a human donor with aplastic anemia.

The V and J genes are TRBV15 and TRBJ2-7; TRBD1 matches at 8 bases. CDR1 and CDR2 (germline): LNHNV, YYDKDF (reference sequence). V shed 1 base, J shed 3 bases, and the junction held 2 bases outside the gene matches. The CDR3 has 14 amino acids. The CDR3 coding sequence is TGTGCCACCAGCAGAGGGACAGGGTTCTACGAGCAGTACTTC. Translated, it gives CATSRGTGFYEQYF.

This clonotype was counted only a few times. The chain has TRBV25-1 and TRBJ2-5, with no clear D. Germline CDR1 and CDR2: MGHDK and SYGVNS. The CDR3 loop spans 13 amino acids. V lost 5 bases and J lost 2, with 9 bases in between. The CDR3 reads CASSFGEQETQYF. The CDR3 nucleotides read TGTGCCAGCAGTTTCGGAGAGCAAGAGACCCAGTACTTC.

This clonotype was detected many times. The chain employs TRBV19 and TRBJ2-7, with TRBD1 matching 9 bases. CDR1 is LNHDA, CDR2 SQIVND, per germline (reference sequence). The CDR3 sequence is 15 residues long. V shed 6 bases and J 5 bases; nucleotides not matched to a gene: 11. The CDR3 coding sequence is TGTGCCAGTAGACCCATGGACAGGGGAATCAACGAGCAGTACTTC. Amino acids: CASRPMDRGINEQYF.

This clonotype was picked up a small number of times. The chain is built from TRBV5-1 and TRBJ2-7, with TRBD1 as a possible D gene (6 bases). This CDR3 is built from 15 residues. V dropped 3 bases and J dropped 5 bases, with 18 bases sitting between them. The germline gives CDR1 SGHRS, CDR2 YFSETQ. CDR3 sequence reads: CASSSGQNLKHEQYF. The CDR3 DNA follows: TGCGCCAGCAGCTCGGGACAAAACTTAAAGCACGAGCAGTACTTC.

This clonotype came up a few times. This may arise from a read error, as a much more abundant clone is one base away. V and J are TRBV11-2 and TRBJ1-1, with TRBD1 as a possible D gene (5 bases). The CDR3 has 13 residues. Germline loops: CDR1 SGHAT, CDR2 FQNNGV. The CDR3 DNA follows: TGTGCCAGCAGCTTACCGGGGCGAACTGGAGCTTTCTTT. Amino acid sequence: CASSLPGRTGAFF. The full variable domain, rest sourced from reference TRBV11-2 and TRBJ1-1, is EAGVAQSPRYKIIEKRQSVAFWCNPISGHATLYWYQQILGQGPKLLIQFQNNGVVDDSQLPKDRFSAERLKGVDSTLKIQPAKLEDSAVYLCASSLPGRTGAFFGQGTRLTVV.

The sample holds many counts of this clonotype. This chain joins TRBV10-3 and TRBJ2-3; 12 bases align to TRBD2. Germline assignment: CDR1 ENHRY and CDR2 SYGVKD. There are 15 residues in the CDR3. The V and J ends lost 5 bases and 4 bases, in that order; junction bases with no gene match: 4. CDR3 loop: CAISRTSGVADTQYF. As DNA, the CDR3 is TGTGCCATCAGTCGGACTAGCGGGGTTGCAGATACGCAGTATTTT.